What follows are 32 T cell receptor beta chains derived from one specimen sequenced in a study of tumor-infiltrating lymphocytes in primary liver carcinoma. Starting material of about 0.45 ug total RNA yielded TCR beta cDNA via a constant-region primer. The TCR beta library was amplified through three nested multiplex PCR rounds in a modified ARM-PCR procedure. PCR rounds one and two used TRBV1-TRBV30 forward primers with a C-beta reverse primer for around 11 cycles each. Each CDR3 protein gets one entry after TCRdb re-called the multiplex PCR reads with MiXCR. The sample consists of about 310,000 distinct CDR3 sequences, 55% to 65% of them appearing once. Germline DNA was extracted too, while blood RNA derived from unsorted whole blood. Specimen: peripheral blood. These receptors all stem from a man aged 35-49 years with primary liver carcinoma and hepatitis B virus infection.

This clonotype was detected only once. V is TRBV6-2 or TRBV6-3 and J is TRBJ2-3, with 10 bases that match TRBD2. V lost 9 bases to trimming and J lost 8 bases; unmatched junction nucleotides: 11. In germline, CDR1 is MNHEY, CDR2 SVGEGT. The CDR3 consists of 14 residues. Here the CDR3 DNA reads TGTGCCAGTACTAAAGCGGGAGGGGTAGGTACGCAGTATTTT. Translating gives CASTKAGGVGTQYF.

The rearrangement joins TRBV11-3 to TRBJ2-1, with D unclear. In germline, CDR1 is SGHNT, CDR2 YENEEA. The CDR3 spans 16 residues. V gave up 10 bases and J gave up 4 bases, with 23 bases separating them. The CDR3: CAKSPGLPGSYNEQFF. The CDR3 DNA follows: TGTGCCAAGAGTCCCGGTTTGCCCGGGTCGTACAATGAGCAGTTCTTC. The complete variable domain, with remaining parts taken from reference TRBV11-3 and TRBJ2-1, reads EAGVVQSPRYKIIEKKQPVAFWCNPISGHNTLYWYLQNLGQGPELLIRYENEEAVDDSQLPKDRFSAERLKGVDSTLKIQPAELGDSAVYLCAKSPGLPGSYNEQFFGPGTRLTVL.

J is TRBJ2-5 and V is TRBV5-4; 9 nucleotides align to TRBD2. The junction had 2 bases not matched to a gene; V was cut back by 1 base and J by 1 base. The CDR3 runs to 15 residues. In germline, CDR1 is SGHNT, CDR2 YYREEE (reference sequence). CDR3 nucleotides: TGTGCCAGCAGCTTGTTAGCGGGAGCCCAAGAGACCCAGTACTTC. Translation: CASSLLAGAQETQYF.

There are a few counts of this clonotype. This chain connects TRBV5-4 to TRBJ2-2, with D possibly being TRBD1 (7 bases). The germline V gene has CDR1 SGHNT and CDR2 YYREEE (reference sequence). The CDR3 consists of 15 residues. V was trimmed by 3 bases and J by 5 bases, leaving 14 bases between them. The CDR3 loop reads CASSWRGPGTGELFF. Written as DNA, the CDR3 is TGTGCCAGCAGCTGGAGGGGGCCGGGGACCGGGGAGCTGTTTTTT. Supplemented by reference TRBV5-4 and TRBJ2-2, the full variable domain reads ETGVTQSPTHLIKTRGQQVTLRCSSQSGHNTVSWYQQALGQGPQFIFQYYREEENGRGNFPPRFSGLQFPNYSSELNVNALELDDSALYLCASSWRGPGTGELFFGEGSRLTVL.

The chain carries TRBV30 and TRBJ2-7; maybe TRBD2 (6 bases). The CDR3 covers 13 residues. Per the germline V gene, CDR1 is GTSNPN and CDR2 is SVGIG (reference sequence). Deletions cut 2 bases from V and 7 bases from J, with 15 bases between. In DNA, the CDR3 is TGTGCCTGGAGTACGACTAGGGAGTGGGAGCAGTACTTC. Translating gives CAWSTTREWEQYF.

This clonotype came up once. An end of the junction differs from the germline gene, which may be a read error. This chain joins TRBV14 and TRBJ2-3, with D unclear. The CDR3 has 13 residues. Germline CDR1 SGHDN, CDR2 FVKESK. CDR3 amino acids: CASSRGYEDTQYF. The CDR3 nucleotides read TGTGCCAGCAGCCGAGGATACGAAGATACACAGTATTTT.

This clonotype was seen a few times. V usage is TRBV7-8 and J usage is TRBJ2-5, with D perhaps matching TRBD1 (6 bases). CDR1 is SGHVS and CDR2 is FQNEAQ in the germline V gene. The CDR3 is 13 amino acids. Trimming took 2 bases from V and 7 from J, leaving 11 bases between them. CDR3 DNA: TGTGCCAGCAGCTTAAGGGGGAAGGTGACCCAGTACTTC. This sequence encodes CASSLRGKVTQYF.

Only a few counts were recorded for this clonotype. A single base separates this from a much larger clone, so it may be a read error. This likely comes from a read error, as the CDR3 has no conserved phenylalanine or tryptophan at its end. The rearrangement joins TRBV6-1 to TRBJ2-1, with 16 positions matching TRBD2. Germline CDR1 reads MNHNS; CDR2 reads SASEGT. Germline trimming cut 8 bases from V and 4 bases from J; bases unmatched to any gene: 8. The CDR3 is 17 amino acids. CDR3 DNA sequence: TGTGCCAGCGCGGGACTAGCGGGAGGGCCTGGGTACAATGAGCAGTTCATC. Translating it yields CASAGLAGGPGYNEQFI.

As for this clonotype: A much larger clone sits a single nucleotide away, making a read error possible. The chain combines TRBV4-2 with TRBJ2-2; D may be TRBD2 (5 bases). Germline-derived CDR1 and CDR2 are LGHNA and YNFKEQ. The CDR3 loop spans 16 amino acids. The chain's CDR3 is CASRQAGIPNTGELFF. DNA for the CDR3: TGTGCCAGCAGACAAGCCGGGATCCCGAACACCGGGGAGCTGTTTTTT.

This clonotype was detected ten times or more. The V and J genes are TRBV6-6 and TRBJ2-2; 12 positions match TRBD2. After removal of 4 bases from V and 5 bases from J, the junction contained 11 bases not matched to a gene. CDR3 length equals 18 residues. CDR1 is MNHNY, CDR2 SVGAGI, per germline (reference sequence). CDR3 DNA: TGTGCCAGCAGTTCGGGACTAGCGGGTAGTATGAAGACCGGGGAGCTGTTTTTT. Its protein product is CASSSGLAGSMKTGELFF.

This clonotype occurred a few times. The V gene is TRBV14, the J gene TRBJ2-3; possible D gene TRBD2, 6 bases. Trimming pared 0 bases from V and 3 bases from J, leaving 16 bases between. CDR1 and CDR2 from the germline V gene are SGHDN and FVKESK. This CDR3 has 17 residues. Here the CDR3 reads CASSQDSASVGTDTQYF. CDR3 sequence (DNA): TGTGCCAGCAGCCAAGATTCCGCTAGCGTTGGGACAGATACGCAGTATTTT.

As concerns this clonotype: A clone one base away is much larger, so this may be a read error. The chain is built from TRBV4-1 and TRBJ1-2; D is perhaps TRBD1 (6 bases). This CDR3 region has 14 residues. Germline assignment: CDR1 MGHRA and CDR2 YSYEKL. In DNA form, the CDR3 reads TGCGCCAGCAGCCCGAGGGGGGTATTCTATGACTACACCTTC. Amino acid sequence: CASSPRGVFYDYTF.

This clonotype is a singleton in its sample. The junction does not match germline at one end; this may be a read error. This chain links TRBV4-3 with TRBJ1-6, with D maybe TRBD1 (6 bases). The CDR3 has 15 residues. CDR1 LGHNA and CDR2 YSLEER come from the germline V gene. The CDR3 sequence is CVSRQGQLYNSPLHF. For the CDR3, the DNA is TGCGTCAGCCGCCAAGGACAGCTCTATAATTCACCCCTCCACTTT.

Remarks on this clonotype: This may be a read error: a much more frequent sequence differs by one nucleotide. The chain employs TRBV10-3 and TRBJ2-3; 7 positions match TRBD2. There are 14 residues in the CDR3. Per germline, CDR1 ENHRY and CDR2 SYGVKD. The V segment lost 7 bases and the J segment 1 base; nucleotides outside the gene matches: 5. Written as DNA, the CDR3 is TGTGCCATCAATGCGGGAGAACGCACAGATACGCAGTATTTT. This gives the protein CAINAGERTDTQYF.

To note about this clonotype: The missing conserved phenylalanine or tryptophan at the end of this CDR3 makes a read error likely. The chain recombines TRBV29-1 with TRBJ2-5; 10 bases are a match to TRBD2. Germline trimming cut 3 bases from V and 2 bases from J; bases unmatched to any gene: 12. This CDR3 contains 17 residues. Germline loops: CDR1 SQVTM, CDR2 ANQGSEA. The CDR3 sequence is CSVEGASGRKNQETQYL. The CDR3 coding sequence is TGCAGCGTTGAGGGGGCTAGCGGGAGAAAGAATCAAGAGACCCAGTACCTC.

A word on this clonotype: A read error may account for a junction end that differs from germline. CDR3 residues: CASSVRLAGQIYNEQFF. CDR3 nucleotides: TGTGCCAGCAGCGTTAGACTAGCGGGCCAAATCTACAATGAGCAGTTTTTC. The chain employs TRBV7-9 and TRBJ2-1, with 10 bases lining up with TRBD2. The germline CDR1 and CDR2 sequences are SEHNR and FQNEAQ (reference sequence). The CDR3 has 17 residues.

The V call is TRBV5-5, the J call TRBJ2-2, with 7 bases identical to TRBD1. V lost 4 bases and J lost 4; bases outside the gene matches: 10. The germline V gene encodes CDR1 SGHKS and CDR2 YYEKEE (reference sequence). CDR3 length equals 16 residues. The CDR3 reads CASSQDPGQRTGELFF. Here the CDR3 DNA reads TGTGCCAGCAGCCAAGACCCGGGACAGCGCACCGGGGAGCTGTTTTTT. The whole variable domain, remainder taken from reference TRBV5-5 and TRBJ2-2, is DAGVTQSPTHLIKTRGQQVTLRCSPISGHKSVSWYQQVLGQGPQFIFQYYEKEERGRGNFPDRFSARQFPNYSSELNVNALLLGDSALYLCASSQDPGQRTGELFFGEGSRLTVL.

The gene calls are TRBV30 and TRBJ2-1, with D unresolved. This CDR3 is built from 14 residues. V lost 2 bases, J lost 4 bases, and 12 bases lay in between. Germline assignment: CDR1 GTSNPN and CDR2 SVGIG (reference sequence). CDR3 in amino acids: CAWSIGIGYNEQFF. DNA of the CDR3: TGTGCCTGGAGTATAGGAATAGGGTACAATGAGCAGTTCTTC.

This clonotype showed up just once. As the CDR3 is not closed by the conserved phenylalanine or tryptophan, this likely results from a read error. The V gene is TRBV11-2, the J gene TRBJ1-6; D call uncertain. The CDR3 covers 14 residues. Germline V gene lookup returns CDR1 SGHAT and CDR2 FQNNGV. The CDR3 DNA sequence: TGTGCCAGCAGCCTCATCTCCTATAATTCAGCCCTCCACCTT. It yields the protein CASSLISYNSALHL.

A note on this clonotype: A read error is likely, as this CDR3 ends without the conserved phenylalanine or tryptophan. This rearrangement joins TRBV5-1 to TRBJ2-1; the match to TRBD1 covers 9 bases. This CDR3 is built from 15 residues. Per the germline V gene, CDR1 is SGHRS and CDR2 is YFSETQ. CDR3 sequence (DNA): TGTGCCAGCAGCTCCGGACAGGGGAGTAACAATGAGCAGTTCTTA. It codes for CASSSGQGSNNEQFL.

The chain uses TRBV24-1 and TRBJ1-5, with 7 bases fitting TRBD1. CDR3 length: 15 amino acids. With V trimmed by 3 bases and J by 9 bases, 10 bases remained unmatched. Looked up from germline, CDR1 is KGHDR and CDR2 is SFDVKD. The CDR3 sequence is CATSDTGTEFAPQHF. In nucleotides, the CDR3 is TGTGCCACCAGTGATACCGGGACAGAGTTTGCGCCCCAGCATTTT.

For this clonotype: A much larger clone differs from this one at a single base, so this may be a read error. The chain couples TRBV10-1 to TRBJ1-2; D is ambiguous. CDR1 and CDR2 (germline): WNHNN, SYGVQD (reference sequence). The CDR3 runs to 13 residues. The CDR3 spells CASSVDVDYDYTF. The CDR3 DNA is TGCGCCAGCAGTGTGGACGTTGACTATGACTACACCTTC.

The chain joins TRBV5-6 to TRBJ2-7; possible D gene TRBD1, 5 bases. The CDR3 is 14 residues long. Germline-derived CDR1 and CDR2 are SGHDT and YYEEEE. V was clipped by 2 bases and J by 7 bases, with 16 bases between them. CDR3 protein: CASSFRTRRWEQYF. CDR3 nucleotides: TGTGCCAGCAGCTTTAGGACAAGAAGGTGGGAGCAGTACTTC.

A word on this clonotype: Its ends do not fully match the called genes, so a read error is possible. The J gene is TRBJ2-3, the V gene TRBV11-3; tentatively, D is TRBD1 (5 bases). Germline CDR1 is SGHNT and CDR2 is YENEEA. This CDR3 is 13 amino acids long. The CDR3, as DNA: TGTGCCAGCATCTTATCCAGGGTTGATACTCAGTATTTT. This gives the protein CASILSRVDTQYF.

Concerning this clonotype itself: Just one base apart from a much larger clone, this may be a read error. The rearrangement joins TRBV4-2 to TRBJ2-3; possibly TRBD1 for D (6 bases). Trimming left V 2 bases short and J 2 bases short, with 14 bases between. The germline V gene encodes CDR1 LGHNA and CDR2 YNFKEQ. The CDR3 loop spans 16 amino acids. The CDR3 DNA reads TGTGCCAGCAGCCAACCCACAGGACAGAACACAGATACGCAGTATTTT. Protein product: CASSQPTGQNTDTQYF.

The rearrangement uses TRBV12-3 or TRBV12-4 and TRBJ2-7; D uncertain. The CDR3 has 15 amino acids. V dropped 1 base and J dropped 12 bases, with 22 bases sitting between them. CDR3 region: CASSLDAGTAYEWYF. The CDR3 region has the DNA TGTGCCAGCAGTTTAGATGCCGGCACAGCCTACGAGTGGTACTTC.

Of note for this clonotype: Germline is not matched at one junction end, which may reflect a read error. The chain joins TRBV11-3 to TRBJ1-1; tentative D call: TRBD1 (6 bases). CDR1 and CDR2 from the germline V gene are SGHNT and YENEEA. CDR3 size: 15 residues. The CDR3 DNA follows: TGTCCCAGCAGCTTGGGGGGGGCGGGCACCACTGAAGCTTTCTTT. This sequence encodes CPSSLGGAGTTEAFF.

Ten or more counts support this clonotype. V is TRBV6-2 or TRBV6-3 and J is TRBJ2-1, with 11 bases that match TRBD1. In germline, CDR1 is MNHEY, CDR2 SVGEGT. There are 13 residues in the CDR3. Trimming removed 8 bases from V and 9 bases from J; junction bases left unmatched: 6. For the CDR3, the DNA is TGTGCCAGCCGGGACAGGGGGTTTCGTGAGCAGTTCTTC. Residues: CASRDRGFREQFF.

Points on this clonotype: At one boundary the junction diverges from the germline segment, which might be a read error. The chain is built from TRBV5-4 and TRBJ2-1, with D possibly matching TRBD1 (6 bases). The germline V gene has CDR1 SGHNT and CDR2 YYREEE (reference sequence). This CDR3 contains 14 residues. The CDR3 sequence: CGSSLWDNGNEQFF. CDR3 nucleotide sequence: TGTGGCAGCAGCCTCTGGGACAATGGCAATGAGCAGTTCTTC.

This clonotype has a handful of counts. The chain combines TRBV28 with TRBJ2-7; D gene ambiguous. Germline loops: CDR1 MDHEN, CDR2 SYDVKM. V lost 6 bases to trimming and J lost 4 bases, with 7 bases between them. This CDR3 comprises 11 residues. The CDR3 DNA reads TGTGCCAGCAGCCCCCGTTACGAGCAGTACTTC. Amino acids: CASSPRYEQYF.

The rearrangement links TRBV4-3 to TRBJ2-3; 11 bases fit TRBD2. Germline V CDR1 and CDR2: LGHNA, YSLEER. This CDR3 spans 18 amino acids. CDR3 protein: CISSQVPSGRLRTDTQYF. In DNA form, the CDR3 reads TGCATCAGCAGCCAAGTGCCTAGCGGGAGGCTTCGTACAGATACGCAGTATTTT.

This chain uses TRBV28 with TRBJ1-1; D remains ambiguous. V was pared by 11 bases and J by 7 bases, with 17 bases between. The CDR3 runs 12 residues. Germline-derived CDR1 and CDR2 are MDHEN and SYDVKM. In nucleotides, the CDR3 is TGTGCCTATCGAGCCGCGGACGGTGAAGCTTTCTTT. Translation gives CAYRAADGEAFF. The full variable domain, completed using reference TRBV28 and TRBJ1-1, is DVKVTQSSRYLVKRTGEKVFLECVQDMDHENMFWYRQDPGLGLRLIYFSYDVKMKEKGDIPEGYSVSREKKERFSLILESASTNQTSMYLCAYRAADGEAFFGQGTRLTVV.